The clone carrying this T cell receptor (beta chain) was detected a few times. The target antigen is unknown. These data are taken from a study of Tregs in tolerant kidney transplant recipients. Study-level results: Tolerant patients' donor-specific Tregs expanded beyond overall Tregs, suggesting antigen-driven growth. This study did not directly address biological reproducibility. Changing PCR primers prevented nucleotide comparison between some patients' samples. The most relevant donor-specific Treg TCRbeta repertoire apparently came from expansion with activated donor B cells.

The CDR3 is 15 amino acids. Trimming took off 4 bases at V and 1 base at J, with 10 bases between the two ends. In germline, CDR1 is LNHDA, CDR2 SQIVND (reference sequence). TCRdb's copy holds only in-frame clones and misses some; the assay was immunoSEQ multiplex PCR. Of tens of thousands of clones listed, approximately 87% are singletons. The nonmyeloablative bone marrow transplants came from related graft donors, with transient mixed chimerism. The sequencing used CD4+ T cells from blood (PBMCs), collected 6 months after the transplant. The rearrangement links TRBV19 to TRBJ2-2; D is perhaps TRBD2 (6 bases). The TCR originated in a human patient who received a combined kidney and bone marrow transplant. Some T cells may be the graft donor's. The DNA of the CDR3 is TGTGCCAGTAGTACGGGACTCTGGAACACCGGGGAGCTGTTTTTT. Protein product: CASSTGLWNTGELFF.